This TCR beta chain was captured in a study of T-cell reconstitution after alpha-beta-depleted transplantation in children. For TCRbeta, the library was prepared with unique molecular identifiers. TCRdb passed the PCR reads through MiXCR, listing each CDR3 protein once. Of 15,000 to 20,000 distinct CDR3 sequences in the sample, roughly 12% are singletons; the top ten hold about 71%. The study, taken as a whole, reports: For some patients, TCRbeta diversity was high at day 60 because of recipient T cells and thymic progenitors that survived.

This clonotype was seen ten or more times. The antigen remains unidentified. The material sequenced was PBMCs, mostly from graft donor cells, taken 180 days after TCRalphabeta/CD19-depleted stem cell transplant. The TCR sequence derives from a boy younger than two who had a stem cell transplant for Wiskott-Aldrich syndrome, so the T cells may come from the graft donor.

The DNA for the CDR3 is TGCAGTGCTGGGGGGACTAATCCAAATGAGCAGTTCTTC. Protein product: CSAGGTNPNEQFF. The V call is TRBV20-1, the J call TRBJ2-1, with 7 nucleotides matching TRBD2. Per the germline V gene, CDR1 is DFQATT and CDR2 is SNEGSKA (reference sequence). This CDR3 contains 13 residues. J lost 7 bases, V lost 5 bases, and 8 bases had no gene match.